Presented here are 23 T cell receptor beta chains from one specimen sequenced in a study of blood T cells in healthy people across ages. Sample-barcoded 5' priming and a J-beta primer mix drove a second PCR of roughly 7 to 11 cycles. From the 5' RACE reads, TCRdb called clonotypes with MiXCR, one entry per CDR3 protein. The sample lists approximately 810,000 distinct CDR3 sequences; more than 25% were seen once. The sample consisted of blood. The receptors derive from a woman of 80 years or more in good health.

This clonotype was picked up many times. The chain joins TRBV24-1 to TRBJ2-1; TRBD2 aligns across 12 bases. The J segment lost 6 bases and the V segment lost 3 bases, leaving 5 bases of the junction unmatched. CDR3 length: 16 residues. Per the germline V gene, CDR1 is KGHDR and CDR2 is SFDVKD. In nucleotides, the CDR3 is TGTGCCACCAGTGATGCGACTAGCGGGGGTGTCAATGAGCAGTTCTTC. Residues: CATSDATSGGVNEQFF.

This clonotype was observed many times. The V gene is TRBV5-1, the J gene TRBJ2-5, with 10 bases lining up with TRBD2. CDR1 and CDR2 (germline): SGHRS, YFSETQ. This CDR3 is built from 16 residues. The trim removed 0 bases at V and 4 bases at J, leaving 6 bases unmatched. The CDR3 sequence: CASSLGSGGAGETQYF. CDR3 nucleotide sequence: TGCGCCAGCAGCTTGGGCAGCGGGGGGGCCGGAGAGACCCAGTACTTC.

This sequence joins TRBV7-2 and TRBJ2-3; 7 bases line up with TRBD1. Unmatched junction bases numbered 4, after V lost 0 bases and J lost 4 bases. This CDR3 has 15 residues. Germline V CDR1 and CDR2: SGHTA, FQGNSA. For the CDR3, the DNA is TGTGCCAGCAGCTTAGCGGGGGACAGCTCAGATACGCAGTATTTT. This translates into CASSLAGDSSDTQYF.

This clonotype turned up a few times. Just one base apart from a much larger clone, this may be a read error. For the CDR3, the DNA is TGTGCCAGCAGCCCGGACAGTAAGCCCCAAGAGACCCAGTACTTC. Translating gives CASSPDSKPQETQYF. This chain connects TRBV7-2 to TRBJ2-5, with D tentatively TRBD1 (6 bases). Per the germline V gene, CDR1 is SGHTA and CDR2 is FQGNSA. This CDR3 contains 15 residues. V lost 5 bases and J lost 1, with 14 bases in between.

The V call is TRBV20-1, the J call TRBJ2-3; a weak D match, TRBD1 (7 bases). Germline CDR1 and CDR2: DFQATT and SNEGSKA (reference sequence). This CDR3 is built from 15 residues. V lost 0 bases, J lost 5 bases, and 15 bases lay in between. CDR3 sequence: CSARDPTGRGDTQYF. CDR3 DNA: TGCAGTGCTAGAGACCCGACAGGGCGGGGAGATACGCAGTATTTT.

This chain joins TRBV5-6 and TRBJ2-2; D may be TRBD2 (6 bases). Germline lookup yields CDR1 SGHDT and CDR2 YYEEEE. The CDR3 spans 17 residues. With 1 base removed from V and 1 base from J, the gap between germline ends came to 14 bases. The CDR3 loop is CASSLRRGLGNTGELFF. DNA for the CDR3: TGTGCCAGCAGCTTGAGGAGGGGCCTCGGGAACACCGGGGAGCTGTTTTTT.

This clonotype was seen at least ten times. The chain carries TRBV6-2 or TRBV6-3 and TRBJ1-4; TRBD1 is a possible D gene (6 bases). This CDR3 has 13 amino acids. The V gene's germline CDR1 is MNHEY and CDR2 SVGEGT. Trimming cost V 6 bases and J 7 bases, with 12 bases left between them. The CDR3 DNA reads as TGTGCCAGCAGACTGGACAGATTTGAAAAACTGTTTTTT. Amino acids: CASRLDRFEKLFF.

The CDR3, as DNA: TGTGCCAGCAGCACCCCTAAGGGGCTAGACCTTACCACGGGGAATGAGCAGTTCTTC. It yields the protein CASSTPKGLDLTTGNEQFF. The chain links TRBV7-6 to TRBJ2-1; TRBD1 or TRBD2 may be the D gene (5 bases each). In germline, CDR1 is SGHVS, CDR2 FNYEAQ. This CDR3 contains 19 residues. V was trimmed by 5 bases and J by 7 bases, leaving 30 bases between them.

The rearrangement joins TRBV20-1 to TRBJ1-1; TRBD1 might be the D (6 bases). The CDR3 loop spans 13 amino acids. CDR1 DFQATT and CDR2 SNEGSKA come from the germline V gene (reference sequence). V dropped 3 bases and J dropped 4 bases, with 12 bases sitting between them. CDR3 bases: TGCAGTGCTAGTAACAGGGTCGGCACTGAAGCTTTCTTT. Translation gives CSASNRVGTEAFF.

In its sample, this clonotype was seen a few times. The CDR3 DNA sequence: TGTGCCAGCAAAGAAAAAGTAACTAATGAAAAACTGTTTTTT. This sequence encodes CASKEKVTNEKLFF. The rearrangement uses TRBV2 and TRBJ1-4; D gene unclear. The CDR3 is made up of 14 amino acids. Deletions cut 7 bases from V and 1 base from J, with 10 bases between. Germline V gene data show CDR1 as SNHLY and CDR2 as FYNNEI.

Points on this clonotype: Germline is not matched at one junction end, which may reflect a read error. This chain uses TRBV4-3 with TRBJ1-2; 9 bases map to TRBD1. This CDR3 is 15 amino acids long. Germline V gives CDR1 LGHNA, CDR2 YSLEER. The CDR3 DNA reads TGCGCCGGCAGCCAAGAGTGGGGACAGGGCTATGGCTACACCTTC. This translates into CAGSQEWGQGYGYTF.

This clonotype was seen many times. The chain carries TRBV6-1 and TRBJ1-6, with 7 bases fitting TRBD1. With V trimmed by 6 bases and J by 0 bases, 8 bases remained unmatched. The germline V gene encodes CDR1 MNHNS and CDR2 SASEGT. The CDR3 spans 17 residues. In DNA form, the CDR3 reads TGTGCCAGCAGCTGGGACAGCATCCTCTCCTATAATTCACCCCTCCACTTT. Translation: CASSWDSILSYNSPLHF.

This clonotype has a count of ten or more. The V and J genes are TRBV7-2 and TRBJ2-3; 10 bases match TRBD2. The CDR3 is 16 residues long. In germline, CDR1 is SGHTA, CDR2 FQGNSA. The V segment lost 6 bases and the J segment 5 bases; nucleotides outside the gene matches: 11. The CDR3 DNA follows: TGTGCCAGCAGACCCCAAAGCGGGGGGGCCGGAGATACGCAGTATTTT. Translation gives CASRPQSGGAGDTQYF.

With respect to this clonotype: It may be a read error: a sequence one base away is much more abundant. The chain has TRBV6-2 or TRBV6-3 and TRBJ2-1, with 12 bases lining up with TRBD2. There are 16 residues in the CDR3. Germline V CDR1 and CDR2: MNHEY, SVGEGT. CDR3 residues: CVSSSTGLAGYNEQFF. In nucleotides, the CDR3 is TGTGTCAGCAGTTCCACCGGACTAGCGGGATACAATGAGCAGTTCTTC.

This clonotype was seen at least ten times. V is TRBV30 and J is TRBJ1-2, with a possible D match to TRBD1 (5 bases). This CDR3 comprises 16 residues. The germline V and J ends were trimmed by 0 bases and 8 bases, with 22 bases remaining between them. Per the germline V gene, CDR1 is GTSNPN and CDR2 is SVGIG (reference sequence). As DNA, the CDR3 is TGTGCCTGGAGTGTAAAGGGGTCAGAGACCTATAGCGGCTACACCTTC. This translates into CAWSVKGSETYSGYTF. The full variable domain, in which reference TRBV30 and TRBJ1-2 provide the parts outside the CDR3, is SQTIHQWPATLVQPVGSPLSLECTVEGTSNPNLYWYRQAAGRGLQLLFYSVGIGQISSEVPQNLSASRPQDRQFILSSKKLLLSDSGFYLCAWSVKGSETYSGYTFGSGTRLTVV.

The V gene is TRBV3-1, the J gene TRBJ2-1; D is possibly TRBD1 (5 bases). In germline, CDR1 is LGHDT, CDR2 YNNKEL (reference sequence). With 4 bases removed from V and 8 bases from J, the gap between germline ends came to 15 bases. This CDR3 is built from 14 residues. The CDR3 coding sequence is TGTGCCAGCAGCCCACGATCAGGGTTCCATGAGCAGTTCTTC. This codes for CASSPRSGFHEQFF.

In this sample, this clonotype turned up a few times. The chain has TRBV5-5 and TRBJ1-5; D is ambiguous. V lost 1 base, J lost 0 bases, and 8 bases lay in between. Per germline, CDR1 SGHKS and CDR2 YYEKEE (reference sequence). The CDR3 is 15 residues long. CDR3 loop: CASSLFGSSNQPQHF. In DNA, the CDR3 is TGTGCCAGCAGCTTGTTCGGTAGTAGCAATCAGCCCCAGCATTTT.

This clonotype was detected a few times. The chain recombines TRBV29-1 with TRBJ1-1; D call uncertain. Trimming took off 4 bases at V and 8 bases at J, with 11 bases between the two ends. The CDR3 spans 11 residues. Looked up from germline, CDR1 is SQVTM and CDR2 is ANQGSEA. The CDR3 loop reads CSVGVSSEAFF. CDR3 nucleotide sequence: TGCAGCGTTGGGGTCTCTTCGGAAGCTTTCTTT. The whole variable domain, filled in from reference TRBV29-1 and TRBJ1-1, reads SAVISQKPSRDICQRGTSLTIQCQVDSQVTMMFWYRQQPGQSLTLIATANQGSEATYESGFVIDKFPISRPNLTFSTLTVSNMSPEDSSIYLCSVGVSSEAFFGQGTRLTVV.

This chain connects TRBV5-6 to TRBJ2-3, with TRBD1 matching 11 bases. The junction had 11 bases not matched to a gene; V was cut back by 4 bases and J by 7 bases. Germline CDR1 is SGHDT and CDR2 is YYEEEE. The CDR3 spans 16 residues. The CDR3: CASSGLPGTGGNTQYF. CDR3 sequence (DNA): TGTGCCAGCAGCGGGTTACCCGGGACAGGGGGAAATACGCAGTATTTT.

The chain has TRBV4-1 and TRBJ1-2; D is uncertain. The CDR3 sequence is 12 residues long. CDR1 MGHRA and CDR2 YSYEKL come from the germline V gene. V was clipped by 6 bases and J by 3 bases, with 8 bases between them. The CDR3 DNA reads as TGCGCCAGCAGTAACCGATACTATGGCTACACCTTC. Protein sequence: CASSNRYYGYTF.

J is TRBJ2-2 and V is TRBV4-2; D gene ambiguous. The germline V gene has CDR1 LGHNA and CDR2 YNFKEQ. There are 15 residues in the CDR3. V lost 0 bases and J 5 bases, leaving 10 bases between the germline ends. The CDR3 DNA is TGTGCCAGCAGCCAAGAGAAGATTAATACCGGGGAGCTGTTTTTT. It codes for CASSQEKINTGELFF.

About this clonotype itself: This clone may be a read error of a much larger clone one base away. This chain uses TRBV25-1 with TRBJ2-1, with a tentative D call TRBD1 (5 bases). The CDR3 contains 13 residues. Germline CDR1 and CDR2: MGHDK and SYGVNS. Deletions cut 8 bases from V and 13 bases from J, with 21 bases between. CDR3 DNA: TGTGCCAGCGGACAAACGACTTCAGAGACCCAGTTCTTC. Translated: CASGQTTSETQFF.

In its sample, this clonotype was seen many times. DNA for the CDR3: TGTGCCAGCAGCTTGACTAGCGGGGGCTACACAGATACGCAGTATTTT. It encodes CASSLTSGGYTDTQYF. The chain is built from TRBV7-2 and TRBJ2-3; the match to TRBD2 covers 12 bases. The germline gives CDR1 SGHTA, CDR2 FQGNSA. The CDR3 has 16 amino acids. V shed 3 bases, J shed 2 bases, and the junction held 3 bases outside the gene matches.